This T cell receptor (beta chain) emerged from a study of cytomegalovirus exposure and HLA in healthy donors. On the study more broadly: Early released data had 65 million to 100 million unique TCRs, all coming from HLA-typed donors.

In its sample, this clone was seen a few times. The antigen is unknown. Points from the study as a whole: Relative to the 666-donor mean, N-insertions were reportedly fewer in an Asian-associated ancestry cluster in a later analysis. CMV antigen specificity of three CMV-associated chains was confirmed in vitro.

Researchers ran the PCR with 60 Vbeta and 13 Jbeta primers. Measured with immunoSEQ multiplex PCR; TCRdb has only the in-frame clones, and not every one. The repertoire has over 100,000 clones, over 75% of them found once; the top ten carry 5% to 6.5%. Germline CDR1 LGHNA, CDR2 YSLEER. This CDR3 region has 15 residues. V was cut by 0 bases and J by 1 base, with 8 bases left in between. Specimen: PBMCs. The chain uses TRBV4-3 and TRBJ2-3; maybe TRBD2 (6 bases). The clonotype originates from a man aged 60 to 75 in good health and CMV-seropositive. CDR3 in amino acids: CASSQEGGGTDTQYF. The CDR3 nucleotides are TGCGCCAGCAGCCAAGAGGGAGGAGGCACAGATACGCAGTATTTT.